This T cell receptor beta chain emerged from a study of OX40 agonist ivuxolimab in advanced cancers. Study background: The diagnoses of dose-escalation patients were hepatocellular carcinoma, melanoma, renal cell or head and neck cancer.

This CDR3 contains 15 residues. Germline CDR1 reads MNHEY; CDR2 reads SMNVEV (reference sequence). Trimming pared 7 bases from V and 5 bases from J, leaving 18 bases between. Measured with immunoSEQ multiplex PCR; TCRdb has only the in-frame clones, and not every one. The data show about 12,000 clones, 80% seen once. Sequenced material: CD4+ or CD8+ T cells sorted from blood, taken in a trial of the OX40 agonist ivuxolimab. This sequence was found in an adult with an advanced solid tumor such as melanoma, head and neck, liver or kidney cancer. The V call is TRBV27, the J call TRBJ2-1, with D perhaps given as TRBD1 or TRBD2 (5 bases each). The CDR3 coding sequence is TGTGCCAGCATGAAGGGACCCCCTTCCGACAATGAGCAGTTCTTC. This sequence encodes CASMKGPPSDNEQFF.